The T cell receptor beta chain described here comes from a study of OX40 agonist ivuxolimab in advanced cancers. Across the study: Patients were infused with ivuxolimab every 2 weeks at 0.01 to 10 mg/kg.

Study-wide points: Researchers report that CD8+ T cells had, on average, more expanded clones than CD4+.

About this clone: Antigen specificity is unknown.

CDR3 size: 14 residues. CDR1 and CDR2 from the germline V gene are SGHRS and YFSETQ. V lost 5 bases and J lost 0, with 9 bases in between. The repertoire was sequenced with immunoSEQ multiplex PCR; TCRdb's copy has only in-frame clones and lacks some. The data show over 15,000 clones, approximately 83% seen once. The chain is built from TRBV5-1 and TRBJ1-3, with D hard to call. The source was CD4+ or CD8+ T cells sorted from blood, collected in a trial of the OX40 agonist ivuxolimab. This receptor was obtained from an adult with an advanced solid tumor such as melanoma, head and neck, liver or kidney cancer. CDR3 sequence (DNA): TGCGCCAGCAGTATCGGGTACTCTGGAAACACCATATATTTT. Its translation is CASSIGYSGNTIYF.